A single sample gave rise to the 13 T cell receptor beta chains below, sequenced in a study of cytomegalovirus exposure and HLA in healthy donors. In the PCR, 60 Vbeta and 13 Jbeta primers were used. The method was immunoSEQ multiplex PCR; TCRdb's version includes in-frame clones alone and lacks a portion of them. The sample has around 130,000 clones, roughly 88% seen once. The material sequenced was PBMCs. Every receptor here comes from a woman aged 40 to 50 in good health and CMV-seronegative.

This clone was counted a few times. V gene TRBV6-4 combines with J gene TRBJ2-7; a weak D match, TRBD1 (6 bases). Trimming pared 7 bases from V and 1 base from J, leaving 14 bases between. This CDR3 comprises 14 residues. The germline CDR1 and CDR2 sequences are MRHNA and SNTAGT. CDR3 coding DNA: TGTGCCAGCAAAGCTGACAGGACTTCCTACGAGCAGTACTTC. Protein product: CASKADRTSYEQYF.

The rearrangement joins TRBV29-1 to TRBJ1-1, with D possibly matching TRBD1 (5 bases). Germline assignment: CDR1 SQVTM and CDR2 ANQGSEA. CDR3 length: 12 residues. Between the trimmed V and J ends, which lost 8 bases and 0 bases, there was a span of 10 bases. The CDR3 region is CSPRQMNTEAFF. The DNA for the CDR3 is TGCAGCCCGCGACAGATGAACACTGAAGCTTTCTTT. The variable domain in full, completed from reference TRBV29-1 and TRBJ1-1, reads SAVISQKPSRDICQRGTSLTIQCQVDSQVTMMFWYRQQPGQSLTLIATANQGSEATYESGFVIDKFPISRPNLTFSTLTVSNMSPEDSSIYLCSPRQMNTEAFFGQGTRLTVV.

The chain uses TRBV5-6 and TRBJ1-4, with D possibly being TRBD1 (5 bases). The CDR3 totals 14 residues. Per the germline V gene, CDR1 is SGHDT and CDR2 is YYEEEE. V lost 2 bases and J lost 5, with 10 bases in between. The CDR3 DNA reads as TGTGCCAGCAGCTTCCGGGGGATCAATGAAAAACTGTTTTTT. Translating it yields CASSFRGINEKLFF.

This sequence joins TRBV5-1 and TRBJ2-1; 13 bases line up with TRBD2. V was pared by 4 bases and J by 6 bases, with 4 bases of the junction left unmatched. The CDR3 length is 15 residues. CDR1 and CDR2 (germline): SGHRS, YFSETQ. As DNA, the CDR3 is TGCGCCAGCAGCACCGGACTAGCGGGAGCCAATGAGCAGTTCTTC. It is translated as CASSTGLAGANEQFF.

The V and J genes are TRBV5-1 and TRBJ2-7, with a weak D call TRBD2 (6 bases). The germline V gene has CDR1 SGHRS and CDR2 YFSETQ. Trimming left V 4 bases short and J 2 bases short, with 16 bases between. The CDR3 has 15 residues. CDR3 in DNA: TGCGCCAGCAGCCGCGGGACTTCCAATACCTACGAGCAGTACTTC. Amino acid sequence: CASSRGTSNTYEQYF.

The V call is TRBV6-5, the J call TRBJ2-3; perhaps TRBD1 as D (6 bases). The V end was cut by 5 bases, the J end by 4 bases, with 16 bases between. In germline, CDR1 is MNHEY, CDR2 SVGAGI. The CDR3 length is 15 residues. Here the CDR3 DNA reads TGTGCCAGCAGTACTTCCCTACAGGGTTCAGATACGCAGTATTTT. Translation gives CASSTSLQGSDTQYF.

The gene calls are TRBV29-1 and TRBJ2-1; 7 bases match TRBD2. The CDR3 has 16 residues. CDR1 SQVTM and CDR2 ANQGSEA come from the germline V gene. V lost 1 base, J lost 10 bases, and 16 bases stayed unmatched. The CDR3 sequence is CSVEAWLAALNGEQFF. In DNA form, the CDR3 reads TGCAGCGTTGAAGCCTGGCTAGCGGCACTGAACGGGGAGCAGTTCTTC.

This chain links TRBV7-9 with TRBJ2-5; 13 bases line up with TRBD2. V dropped 5 bases and J dropped 5; count of bases not matched to a gene: 5. CDR1 is SEHNR, CDR2 FQNEAQ, per germline (reference sequence). The length of the CDR3 is 15 residues. The CDR3: CASSRTSGSSETQYF. In nucleotides, the CDR3 is TGTGCCAGCAGCCGGACTAGCGGGAGTTCGGAGACCCAGTACTTC. Based on the CDR3 plus reference TRBV7-9 and TRBJ2-5, the full variable domain is DTGVSQNPRHKITKRGQNVTFRCDPISEHNRLYWYRQTLGQGPEFLTYFQNEAQLEKSRLLSDRFSAERPKGSFSTLEIQRTEQGDSAMYLCASSRTSGSSETQYFGPGTRLLVL.

The chain links TRBV5-1 to TRBJ2-1; 10 bases are shared with TRBD2. The germline gives CDR1 SGHRS, CDR2 YFSETQ. This CDR3 contains 16 residues. Trimming at V came to 1 base and at J to 6 bases, leaving 7 bases not matched to a gene. The CDR3 protein is CASSLFPSGGGNEQFF. The DNA of the CDR3 is TGCGCCAGCAGCTTGTTCCCTAGCGGGGGCGGCAATGAGCAGTTCTTC.

In this sample, this clone turned up once. The gene calls are TRBV30 and TRBJ1-1, with TRBD1 identical over 9 bases. CDR1 is GTSNPN, CDR2 SVGIG, per germline (reference sequence). J gave up 1 base and V 2 bases, and 5 bases lay outside the gene matches. This CDR3 contains 15 residues. This CDR3 is CAWSLTGQGNTEAFF. The DNA of the CDR3 is TGTGCCTGGAGTCTGACGGGACAGGGGAACACTGAAGCTTTCTTT. Combining the CDR3 with reference TRBV30 and TRBJ1-1 gives the whole variable domain SQTIHQWPATLVQPVGSPLSLECTVEGTSNPNLYWYRQAAGRGLQLLFYSVGIGQISSEVPQNLSASRPQDRQFILSSKKLLLSDSGFYLCAWSLTGQGNTEAFFGQGTRLTVV.

The chain is built from TRBV5-4 and TRBJ2-1; 8 bases fit TRBD2. The V gene's germline CDR1 is SGHNT and CDR2 YYREEE (reference sequence). This CDR3 is 16 amino acids long. Germline trimming cut 0 bases from V and 4 bases from J; bases unmatched to any gene: 6. The CDR3 reads CASSLGGSGSYNEQFF. Here the CDR3 DNA reads TGTGCCAGCAGCTTGGGGGGCAGCGGGAGTTACAATGAGCAGTTCTTC.

The chain carries TRBV5-1 and TRBJ1-1; D perhaps matches TRBD1 (6 bases). This CDR3 is built from 15 residues. V lost 4 bases, J lost 10 bases, and 23 bases lay in between. The germline gives CDR1 SGHRS, CDR2 YFSETQ. The CDR3 here is CASSTSPGGAGIAFF. The CDR3 DNA sequence: TGCGCCAGCAGCACCTCACCCGGGGGGGCGGGAATAGCTTTCTTT.

The chain couples TRBV6-6 to TRBJ1-1; a possible D gene is TRBD1 (5 bases). This CDR3 has 11 amino acids. V lost 6 bases and J lost 10, with 12 bases in between. Looked up from germline, CDR1 is MNHNY and CDR2 is SVGAGI (reference sequence). DNA for the CDR3: TGTGCCAGCAGATTCAGGGTTAGAGCTTTCTTT. Translating it yields CASRFRVRAFF.